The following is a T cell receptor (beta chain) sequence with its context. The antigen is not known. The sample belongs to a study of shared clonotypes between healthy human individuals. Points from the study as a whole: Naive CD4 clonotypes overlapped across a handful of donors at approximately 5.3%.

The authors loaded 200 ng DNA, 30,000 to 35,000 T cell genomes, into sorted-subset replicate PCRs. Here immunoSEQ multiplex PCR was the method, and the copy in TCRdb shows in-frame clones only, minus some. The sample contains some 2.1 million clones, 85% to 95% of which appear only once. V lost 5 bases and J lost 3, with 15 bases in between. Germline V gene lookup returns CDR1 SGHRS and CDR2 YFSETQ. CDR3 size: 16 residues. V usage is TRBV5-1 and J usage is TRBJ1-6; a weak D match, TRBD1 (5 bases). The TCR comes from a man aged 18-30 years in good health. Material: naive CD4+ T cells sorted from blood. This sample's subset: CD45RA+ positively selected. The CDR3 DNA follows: TGCGCCAGCAGTCGGGGGGATTCGGTCTATAATTCACCCCTCCACTTT. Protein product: CASSRGDSVYNSPLHF. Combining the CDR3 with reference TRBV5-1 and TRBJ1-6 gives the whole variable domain KAGVTQTPRYLIKTRGQQVTLSCSPISGHRSVSWYQQTPGQGLQFLFEYFSETQRNKGNFPGRFSGRQFSNSRSEMNVSTLELGDSALYLCASSRGDSVYNSPLHFGNGTRLTVT.